The rows below give T cell receptor beta chains drawn from one sample of a study of cytomegalovirus exposure and HLA in healthy donors. Data came from immunoSEQ multiplex PCR; TCRdb stores just in-frame clones and leaves some out. The table lists over 50,000 clones, 89% of them singletons, with more than 1.3% in the top ten. The sequenced sample was PBMCs. Source of these receptors: a man aged 25 to 45 in good health and CMV-seropositive. Each CDR3 is given without its conserved first and last residue.

V gene: TRBV28; J gene: TRBJ1-1; CDR3 protein: ASSFVGKGDTEAF
V gene: TRBV18; J gene: TRBJ1-5; CDR3 protein: ASSPRGQGNQPQH
V gene: TRBV27; J gene: TRBJ1-1; CDR3 protein: ATGRGNTEAF
V gene: TRBV5-4; J gene: TRBJ1-2; CDR3 protein: ASSPIQGPNYGYT
V gene: TRBV6-5; J gene: TRBJ1-5; CDR3 protein: ASRNRGGSNQPQH
V gene: TRBV7-9; J gene: TRBJ1-1; CDR3 protein: ASSLALRQFPNTEAF
V gene: TRBV11-1; J gene: TRBJ2-2; CDR3 protein: ASSLPDTGELF
V gene: TRBV5-1; J gene: TRBJ2-2; CDR3 protein: ASSLAGTANTGELF
V gene: TRBV2; J gene: TRBJ2-7; CDR3 protein: ASSTSYEQY
V gene: TRBV5-1; J gene: TRBJ2-3; CDR3 protein: ASSMGQGAKDTQY